The following is a T cell receptor beta chain sequence with its context. The antigen is not known. Clones were sequenced by immunoSEQ multiplex PCR, and TCRdb holds only the in-frame ones, with some missing. The table lists 300,000 to 400,000 clones, over 70% of them singletons. The sample is drawn from a study of shared clonotypes between healthy human individuals. On the study more broadly: Donors had three CD4 naive, three CD4 memory, two CD8 naive and one CD8 memory plate apiece. Study-level findings and limits: Inspection by rarefaction showed sorted-subset sequencing to be incomplete despite large depth.

The CDR3 sequence is 16 residues long. CDR1 is SEHNR, CDR2 FQNEAQ, per germline (reference sequence). The V and J ends lost 4 bases and 5 bases, in that order; junction bases with no gene match: 9. All the donors were Caucasian adults who lived in Nashville, Tennessee. A split of CD4+ cells into CD45RA+ naive and CD45RA-negative memory subsets was performed. J is TRBJ2-1 and V is TRBV7-9; 9 nucleotides align to TRBD2. Sequencing used memory CD4+ T cells sorted from blood. Subset: CD45RA-negative fraction. This clonotype originated in a young man in good health. The CDR3 DNA follows: TGTGCCAGCAGCTCACCCGGAGCGGGAGGAAACAATGAGCAGTTCTTC. Translated: CASSSPGAGGNNEQFF. Full variable domain (missing parts from reference TRBV7-9 and TRBJ2-1): DTGVSQNPRHKITKRGQNVTFRCDPISEHNRLYWYRQTLGQGPEFLTYFQNEAQLEKSRLLSDRFSAERPKGSFSTLEIQRTEQGDSAMYLCASSSPGAGGNNEQFFGPGTRLTVL.